This T cell receptor (beta chain) derives from a study of cytomegalovirus exposure and HLA in healthy donors (dated by TCRdb to 2016 to 2017). In the study overall: In an earlier analysis of approximately 500 of the donors, 250 to 350 Gb of sequence data and 90 million to 120 million unique TCR beta sequences from about 179 million T cells were reported. An early release covering roughly 600 HLA-typed donors comprised approximately 290 gigabases of sequencing data and tens of millions of unique TCR sequences. The genetic ancestry cluster associated with self-reported Caucasian donors included 70% to 85% of the 300 to 450 genotyped donors. The aim of the study was to test whether cataloging public T cell receptors could identify signatures of past pathogen exposure. The T cell repertoires of 700 or so subjects were profiled by immunosequencing and related to cytomegalovirus serostatus. In addition to the first cohort of 500 to 850 subjects, a separate validation cohort of 100 to 150 different subjects was used. The study combined high-throughput TCR immunosequencing, statistical association of individual TCRs with disease status, and machine learning to predict cytomegalovirus infection status. A later analysis re-analyzed previously published TCR beta repertoires from several hundred donors and added high-resolution HLA genotyping to study TCR occurrence patterns. Rather than using new phenotypic data, the later analysis identified candidate immune exposures from TCR beta sequences and from how often those sequences occurred across donors. An earlier analysis of approximately 580 of the donors used high-throughput TCR beta sequencing to judge whether each TCR beta V gene segment behaved as functional or pseudogenic. Donor age, sex, ethnicity and CMV serostatus were collected together with the repertoire data. Genome-wide SNP genotypes for about three fifths of the roughly 700 donors were used in a later genetic analysis, which treated that subset as a discovery cohort. All discovery cohort repertoires had been generated on a single sequencing platform. HLA typing included class I and class II loci at four-digit resolution. Typing coverage varied by locus: roughly 629-630 donors for A, B, C, DRB1 and DQB1; 522 for DQA1; over 600 for DPA1; 400 to 480 for DPB1. Because of strong linkage in the cohort, roughly five DR-DQ haplotypes were treated as single units for association and clustering. Across 398 genotyped donors of the cohort, an average of approximately 200,000 unique TCR beta nucleotide sequences per donor were sequenced, and approximately 17% of those sequences were non-productive.

Library construction relied on the immunoSEQ multiplex PCR assay. For the multiplex PCR, a mixture combining 60 forward primers for TCR Vbeta segments and 13 reverse primers for TCR Jbeta segments was used. A multiplex PCR assay on genomic DNA amplified the CDR3 region of rearranged TCR beta genes. Amplified TCR beta libraries were sequenced as 87-base-pair reads on the Illumina HiSeq System. The authors' pipeline ran thus. A later analysis tallied roughly 80 million unique TCR beta chains across the 666 repertoires, and approximately 12 million of those chains were shared by two or more donors. To remove PCR and sequencing errors, raw reads were error-corrected and collapsed into unique sequences using a nearest-neighbor algorithm that merged closely related sequences. Alignment of CDR3 sequences to IMGT reference sequences was used to assign V, D and J gene segments. For a sequence to be retained, a match of at least six nucleotides to both a V gene segment and a J gene segment was required. A rearrangement was called productive if the CDR3 had no stop codons and remained in frame with V and J, and every other rearrangement was called non-productive. Following IMGT convention, CDR3 was defined as the stretch from the second conserved V-encoded cysteine to the conserved J-encoded phenylalanine. The earlier analysis of 500 to 600 of the donors excluded sequences that lacked an unambiguous match to a single V gene segment. An earlier analysis of fewer than 650 of the donors classified V segments as functional when productive rearrangements were above 56.7% and as segregating when the standard deviation between donors was above 5%. A statistical classification framework was built to diagnose cytomegalovirus status from the catalog of TCR beta chain sequences. V and J gene assignment, in a later analysis, came from comparing TCR nucleotide sequences with IMGT/GENE-DB human TR gene sequences. In a later analysis, CDR3 sequences and most-parsimonious VDJ recombination scenarios were assigned using the TCRdist pipeline. In a later analysis, each TCR beta chain was defined by its CDR3 amino acid sequence together with its V-gene family, and reads without a unique V-gene family were excluded. A later analysis removed roughly 590 highly shared, low-generation-probability nucleotide sequences to deal with suspected cross-contamination and a sequencing artifact. A later analysis calculated a clonal expansion index for each public chain from normalized within-repertoire ranks of inferred template counts. A later analysis computed generation probabilities with a VDJ recombination model fitted to out-of-frame rearrangements, and checked the results against IGoR. In a later analysis, hypergeometric tests were used to score TCR-TCR, TCR-HLA and TCR-CMV co-occurrence, with a repertoire-size bias correction applied to TCR pairs. To estimate false discovery rates, a later analysis permuted the HLA or CMV assignments 20 times. In a later analysis, co-occurring TCRs were grouped using DBSCAN, with TCRdist sequence similarity added in when clustering inside HLA-allele-positive subsets. For co-occurrence clustering, repertoires with fewer than 30,000 or more than 120,000 public chains were excluded, along with several repertoires with anomalous nucleotide sharing. The immuneACCESS repertoire file appears here via TCRdb, limited to in-frame rearrangements. These files lack a portion of the clones; in checked studies, under half of the deficit traces to unresolved V genes, and the cause of the others is not known. Clone size and V and J calls were adopted from that table, with D and trimming inferred from the DNA. In all, the sample holds 240,000 or so clones, and 82% of those were seen once. The ten biggest clones cover over 5% of the sample.

In total, about 650 healthy bone marrow donors made up the cohort. At the time of sampling, all cohort members were nominally healthy, though unrecorded immune exposures were likely present. The donor was CMV seropositive and was included in the group of 250 to 300 seropositive cohort members. Each donor provided a peripheral blood sample, and peripheral blood mononuclear cells were used for TCR beta sequencing. The Qiagen DNeasy Blood Extraction Kit was used to extract genomic DNA from the blood cell samples. On this clone itself: What this receptor recognizes is not known. No per-base quality is available; no much larger clone lies one base away.

V ends up 7 bases short and J 1 base short, with an unmatched junction base count of 8. The CDR3 covers 16 residues, taking in both the cysteine and the phenylalanine. The only DNA kept is the CDR3, 48 bases in frame from the first base. For CDR1 and CDR2, the germline V gene (reference sequence) lists LNHNV and YYDKDF. Overall study results and their limits: Because some donors lacked HLA typing at each locus, the association tests relied only on the typed subset. In both the original and validation cohorts, the classifier was reported to diagnose cytomegalovirus status with high specificity and sensitivity. Strong co-occurrence of HLA alleles, especially DR and DQ, made assigning TCR associations to individual alleles difficult. In an earlier analysis of around 500 of the donors, most TCR beta V segments appeared in productive rearrangements about 87% or about 30% of the time, broadly matching IMGT annotations. Most TCR sequences were seen in very few donors, while some public TCRs were found in many individuals. Specific HLA alleles were associated with 16,951 TCR beta sequences at a false discovery rate of 0.05 in a later analysis. It was suggested by the authors that the approach could potentially be generalized to other disease states and immunological phenotypes. Presence/absence analyses assumed roughly uniform sequencing depth across donors, an assumption that may not hold. Linkage disequilibrium might explain the correlated functional status among segregating V segments, but an unknown experimental factor could not be ruled out. An association between a missense DCLRE1C variant and V-gene and J-gene trimming of TCR beta chains was found in a later genetic analysis and replicated in an independent cohort. In a later analysis, TCR association rates were found to vary across HLA loci, with the most associated TCRs seen for DRB1 alleles and the fewest for HLA-C alleles. A later analysis found that HLA-associated TCR beta chains were more clonally expanded and had lower generation probabilities than equally common non-associated chains. According to a later genetic analysis, donors in an Asian-associated ancestry cluster had fewer N-insertions in productive TCRs than the approximately 700-donor mean. In a later analysis, most CMV-associated TCR beta chains were found to appear HLA-restricted, with HLA associations seemingly driven largely by CMV exposure. A further reported finding was that TCR beta sequences accurately predicted the HLA-A and HLA-B alleles for most subjects in the first cohort. A cluster of highly shared sequence variants was judged likely to represent a technical artifact of the sequencing pipeline. Because counts were too low, around 17 rarely observed V segments, including chromosome 9 orphons, were left out of the earlier analysis of over 550 of the donors. In this cohort, only TCR beta chains were sequenced, and detectable features were limited by the absence of alpha or paired-chain data. According to a later analysis, parvovirus B19, influenza, CMV and Epstein-Barr virus appeared linked to several top co-occurrence clusters. Immune exposure information for the cohort was limited to CMV serostatus. In the study, some 160 TCR beta chains were listed as associated with cytomegalovirus. In vitro tests confirmed that a few of the cytomegalovirus-associated TCR beta chains recognize cytomegalovirus antigens. Because the 87-base-pair reads could not distinguish some IMGT-functional V segments, including TRBV6-2 and TRBV6-3, those segments were excluded.

The source of this sequence is a woman in her thirties or forties in good health and CMV-seropositive. The sample comprised PBMCs. Recombination linked TRBV15 to TRBJ1-5, with 9 central nucleotides matching TRBD1. At the DNA level, the sequence is TGTGCCACCACGATGGACAGGGGAAACAGCAATCAGCCCCAGCATTTT. Its protein product is CATTMDRGNSNQPQHF.